The 14 T cell receptor beta chains below were found in one sample sequenced in a study of cytomegalovirus exposure and HLA in healthy donors. PCR employed 60 Vbeta and 13 Jbeta primers. Assay used: immunoSEQ multiplex PCR; TCRdb lists only in-frame clones, some missing. The sample lists some 120,000 clones; about four fifths were seen once. Sequenced sample: PBMCs. The source of these receptors is a male donor in good health and CMV-seropositive.

The V gene is TRBV5-6, the J gene TRBJ1-2; a weak D match, TRBD1 (5 bases). V lost 5 bases to trimming and J lost 3 bases, with 23 bases between them. CDR1 and CDR2 (germline): SGHDT, YYEEEE. The CDR3 loop spans 17 amino acids. The CDR3 sequence is CASSFANQGENDYGYTF. The CDR3 DNA is TGTGCCAGCAGTTTTGCGAACCAGGGTGAAAATGACTATGGCTACACCTTC.

V gene TRBV5-1 combines with J gene TRBJ1-6; 7 bases are a match to TRBD1. The germline gives CDR1 SGHRS, CDR2 YFSETQ. CDR3 length equals 19 residues. J was trimmed by 0 bases and V by 3 bases; bases with no gene match: 12. For the CDR3, the DNA is TGCGCCAGCAGCTCGGGACAGCACCCGGAAAGCTCCTATAATTCACCCCTCCACTTT. Its translation: CASSSGQHPESSYNSPLHF.

This clone turned up a few times. The V call is TRBV5-1, the J call TRBJ2-7; 13 nucleotides line up with TRBD2. The V segment lost 4 bases and the J segment 0 bases; nucleotides outside the gene matches: 7. The CDR3 is 17 amino acids. In germline, CDR1 is SGHRS, CDR2 YFSETQ. CDR3 residues: CASSPGTSGTTSYEQYF. CDR3 in DNA: TGCGCCAGCAGCCCGGGGACTAGCGGGACCACCTCCTACGAGCAGTACTTC.

This clone was detected only once. The chain recombines TRBV19 with TRBJ2-1, with TRBD2 identical over 10 bases. J lost 8 bases, V lost 8 bases, and 12 bases had no gene match. The CDR3 consists of 15 residues. Germline CDR1 reads LNHDA; CDR2 reads SQIVND (reference sequence). The CDR3 protein is CASGLAGGTSYEQFF. CDR3 coding DNA: TGTGCCAGTGGATTAGCGGGAGGTACGTCTTATGAGCAGTTCTTC.

The genes are TRBV9 and TRBJ2-5; TRBD2 matches 8 bases. The CDR3 contains 14 residues. V trimming: 7 bases; J trimming: 4 bases; junction bases outside the gene matches: 9. Germline assignment: CDR1 SGDLS and CDR2 YYNGEE. The CDR3, as DNA: TGTGCCAGCGGGGGTGCGGGAGGAGGAGAGACCCAGTACTTC. Amino acids: CASGGAGGGETQYF.

This clone was found once. The chain has TRBV19 and TRBJ2-5, with TRBD1 matching over 8 bases. From germline, CDR1 is LNHDA and CDR2 SQIVND (reference sequence). V lost 5 bases and J lost 1; bases outside the gene matches: 3. This CDR3 has 14 residues. CDR3 DNA: TGTGCCAGTAGTCGGACAGGGATCCAAGAGACCCAGTACTTC. It codes for CASSRTGIQETQYF.

This clone was picked up one time. The CDR3 sequence is CASWLTNTGELFF. CDR3 bases: TGTGCCAGCTGGCTGACTAACACCGGGGAGCTGTTTTTT. The V and J genes are TRBV28 and TRBJ2-2; the D is unclear. Germline CDR1 and CDR2: MDHEN and SYDVKM. V was trimmed by 8 bases and J by 2 bases, leaving 9 bases between them. There are 13 residues in the CDR3.

This chain links TRBV5-1 with TRBJ2-4; tentative D call: TRBD1 (5 bases). There are 15 residues in the CDR3. V was trimmed by 0 bases and J by 5 bases, leaving 12 bases between them. Looked up from germline, CDR1 is SGHRS and CDR2 is YFSETQ. CDR3 in DNA: TGCGCCAGCAGCTTGGGTCCAGGGCCGCAAAACATTCAGTACTTC. Protein sequence: CASSLGPGPQNIQYF.

CDR3 bases: TGTGCCAGCAGCCAGAGTAGGGGCTCGGCGGCAAAACTGTTTTTT. Protein sequence: CASSQSRGSAAKLFF. The chain combines TRBV13 with TRBJ1-4; tentative D call: TRBD1 (5 bases). Per the germline V gene, CDR1 is PRHDT and CDR2 is FYEKMQ (reference sequence). V shed 5 bases and J shed 10 bases, with 20 bases lying between them. CDR3 length: 15 residues.

This clone appeared a single time. The rearrangement links TRBV7-2 to TRBJ2-2, with D perhaps matching TRBD1 (6 bases). Germline values: CDR1 SGHTA, CDR2 FQGNSA. The CDR3 is 17 amino acids. V was shortened by 5 bases and J by 3 bases, with 19 bases between the two germline ends. CDR3 coding DNA: TGTGCCAGCAGCCCACAGGGTGAGAGGGTCCACACCGGGGAGCTGTTTTTT. This sequence encodes CASSPQGERVHTGELFF.

The chain employs TRBV6-5 and TRBJ2-1; 7 positions match TRBD2. J gave up 2 bases and V 8 bases, and 3 bases lay outside the gene matches. The germline gives CDR1 MNHEY, CDR2 SVGAGI. CDR3 length: 13 residues. CDR3 region: CASSSGPYNEQFF. Here the CDR3 DNA reads TGTGCCAGCTCTAGCGGACCCTACAATGAGCAGTTCTTC.

The V gene is TRBV21-1, the J gene TRBJ2-7; the listed D gene, TRBD2, was not tested against the DNA. TRBV21-1 is designated a pseudogene. CDR3 size: 17 residues. The CDR3 reads CASSKDNVRLAGYEQYF. CDR3 bases: TGTGCCAGCAGCAAAGATAACGTTCGGCTAGCGGGCTACGAGCAGTACTTC.

Note on this clone: The junction shows a germline mismatch at one end, possibly a read error. The V and J genes are TRBV7-7 and TRBJ2-7; D perhaps matches TRBD1 (5 bases). Germline V gene sequence: CDR1 SSHAT, CDR2 FNYEAQ (reference sequence). The CDR3 extends over 15 amino acids. The CDR3 sequence: CASSLGQGMAYEQYF. Here the CDR3 DNA reads TGTGCTAGCAGCTTAGGGCAGGGAATGGCCTACGAGCAGTACTTC.

This sequence joins TRBV7-2 and TRBJ1-1; 10 bases line up with TRBD1. The CDR3 has 15 residues. After removal of 1 base from V and 8 bases from J, the junction contained 7 bases not matched to a gene. Germline CDR1 reads SGHTA; CDR2 reads FQGNSA. CDR3 loop: CASSLGGQGIGEAFF. In nucleotides, the CDR3 is TGTGCCAGCAGCTTAGGGGGACAGGGGATAGGGGAAGCTTTCTTT.